The present TCR beta chain was sequenced within a study of T cell responses to AZD1222 COVID-19 vaccine. Study outcomes and limitations: Donors skewed white British and female; clonal diversity was possibly underestimated. Among AZD1222 vaccinees, only six were seropositive at baseline.

Here immunoSEQ multiplex PCR was the method, and the copy in TCRdb shows in-frame clones only, minus some. The profile shows some 20,000 clones, almost 85% of them singletons. Combined were second doses at about 4 or about 12 weeks. Comments on this clone: The antigen remains unidentified.

The J segment lost 5 bases and the V segment lost 2 bases, leaving 3 bases of the junction unmatched. Germline values: CDR1 SGHDT, CDR2 YYEEEE. The CDR3 loop spans 15 amino acids. Sequencing used peripheral blood, obtained 28 days after the second AZD1222 dose. The chain employs TRBV5-6 and TRBJ2-5; the match to TRBD2 covers 13 bases. The receptor comes from an adult who received the AZD1222 COVID-19 vaccine. This chain's CDR3 is CASSFGLAGAETQYF. The CDR3, as DNA: TGTGCCAGCAGCTTCGGACTAGCGGGAGCGGAGACCCAGTACTTC.